This T cell receptor (beta chain) was sequenced in a study of blood T cell repertoires in COVID-19. Generated by immunoSEQ multiplex PCR, the TCRdb table keeps only in-frame clones and is missing some. The table records about 160,000 clones, around 85% of them present only once. The source material was peripheral blood. The clonotype was recovered from a human donor with acute or convalescent COVID-19. The donor label of this sample is uncertain.

The CDR3 reads CASSPYTGGNSGANVLTF. CDR3 coding DNA: TGTGCCAGCTCACCGTACACAGGGGGAAACTCTGGGGCCAACGTCCTGACTTTC. The chain carries TRBV18 and TRBJ2-6; 8 bases match TRBD1. V lost 3 bases to trimming and J lost 0 bases; unmatched junction nucleotides: 7. The CDR3 extends over 18 amino acids. In germline, CDR1 is KGHSH, CDR2 LQKENI.